This TCR beta chain emerged from a study of human thymus T cells. The CDR3 is made up of 13 amino acids. Germline loops: CDR1 SQVTM, CDR2 ANQGSEA. V shed 1 base, J shed 10 bases, and the junction held 5 bases outside the gene matches. The protocol was immunoSEQ multiplex PCR, while the TCRdb copy is restricted to in-frame clones and leaves out a portion. The repertoire holds 45,000 to 75,000 clones, 85% to 95% seen once, with less than 7% in the top ten. The sequence was obtained from a boy in the first two years of life with a congenital heart defect but otherwise immunologically healthy. Sequencing used blood. The V gene is TRBV29-1, the J gene TRBJ2-4, with 9 bases matching TRBD1. In DNA, the CDR3 is TGCAGCGTTGAAGCCACAGGGGGCGCGATTCAGTACTTC. Translated: CSVEATGGAIQYF. Full variable domain (rest looked up from reference TRBV29-1 and TRBJ2-4): SAVISQKPSRDICQRGTSLTIQCQVDSQVTMMFWYRQQPGQSLTLIATANQGSEATYESGFVIDKFPISRPNLTFSTLTVSNMSPEDSSIYLCSVEATGGAIQYFGAGTRLSVL.